This T cell receptor (beta chain) came from a study of beta chain features in type 1 diabetes (dated by TCRdb to the late 2010s). A note on the overall study: No differences in mean age, gender distribution, total cell number or subset yield were found between patients and healthy donors. In the study, recently diagnosed type 1 diabetes patients and matched healthy donors were compared on the TCRB repertoires of their sorted circulating CD4+ T cell subsets. Regulatory and stem cell-like memory subsets were isolated from only 8 patients and roughly eight healthy donors, whereas naive and central memory subsets came from all 28 donors. A total of 100 million to 110 million sorted cells were examined across all samples, and a strong correlation was observed between cell number per subset and RNA yield.

Overall study results and their limits: Because cDNA was sequenced instead of genomic DNA, activated cells with high expression could be over-represented, although the groups did not differ in activation or CD3 levels. The naive, central memory and regulatory TCRB repertoires appeared to resemble one another more closely among patients than among healthy donors. Shorter templates might be favored by PCR, yet because patient and control samples were amplified and corrected together, any such skew would affect both groups equally. A moderate but significant shortening of TCRB CDR3 length was observed in type 1 diabetes patients in all four CD4+ subsets. At VDJ recombination sites, patients with type 1 diabetes made fewer insertions and deleted more nucleotides, a pattern implying thymic rearrangement abnormalities. Because the HLA sub-analyses included only small numbers of individuals, any influence of HLA type on TCRB rearrangement was left unresolved.

In the germline V gene (reference sequence), CDR1 corresponds to SGHNT and CDR2 to YYREEE. The CDR3, cysteine through phenylalanine, is 15 amino acids long. Only the CDR3 DNA stays, 45 bases, in frame from base 1. V and J are truncated by 2 bases and 6 bases respectively, leaving an intervening sequence of 15 bases. The entire amount of isolated RNA was reverse transcribed using the High Capacity cDNA Reverse Transcription Kit, so the sequenced TCRB transcripts were expressed ones. Deep immunoSEQ sequencing was performed on naive, central memory and regulatory T cell samples, with an average of roughly 4 million total reads per sample. Sorted cells were lysed in RLT buffer, and RNA was extracted using DNase-treated RNeasy Micro or Mini kits according to cell number. To prevent cross-contamination, every cell subset was processed on its own, while patient and healthy donor samples were processed together. The immunoSEQ multiplex PCR was used to amplify TCRB sequences from cDNA, generating 87-bp fragments that spanned the CDR3 region. Sequencing of the amplicons was performed on the Illumina HiSeq platform. As for the original processing: PCR bias was computationally corrected using synthetic template baselines, reads within Hamming distance 2 were collapsed, and singletons that could not be merged were discarded. Reads were aligned to IMGT to assign V, D and J genes, CDR3 length, and insertions or deletions at six rearrangement sites. Within each subset, clonotype counts were normalized to the number of sorted cells before true diversity and Gini coefficients were calculated with the tcR R package. Repertoire sharing was quantified using the overlap coefficient calculated on TCRB nucleotide sequences. TCRdb provides this immuneACCESS table in a form limited to in-frame rearrangements. Some clones are lacking; in checked studies, under half of them reflect an unresolved V gene, and why the rest are absent is not known. The D gene and trimming were derived from the DNA, and the V and J assignments and clone size from that table. The sample table holds about 130,000 clones, of which 9% were seen once. Around 0.79% of the sample comes from the top ten.

As for this clone: Its antigen is not yet known. No base quality information exists; no much larger clone differs at one position.

Each donor gave one peripheral blood draw, roughly 110 mL on average, collected into heparinised tubes. A BD FACSAria II was used to sort naive, central memory, regulatory and stem cell-like memory CD4+ T cells with a panel that included CD45RO, CCR7, CD25, CD127, CD95 and CD27. A purity above 95% was achieved for all sorted populations. PBMCs were isolated right away by Lymphoprep density gradient centrifugation and were stained directly, without culture. Samples were stained and sorted in pairs, with one healthy donor and one patient per experiment, so that batch effects were minimized. Sequenced sample: central memory CD4+ T cells from blood. This receptor chain uses TRBV5-4 and TRBJ2-1; TRBD2 is a possible D gene, resting on 6 matching bases. The TCR originated in a young man with type 1 diabetes. This receptor has the CDR3 CASSFGGVLGNEQFF. The DNA sequence reads TGTGCCAGCAGCTTCGGGGGTGTATTAGGCAATGAGCAGTTCTTC.